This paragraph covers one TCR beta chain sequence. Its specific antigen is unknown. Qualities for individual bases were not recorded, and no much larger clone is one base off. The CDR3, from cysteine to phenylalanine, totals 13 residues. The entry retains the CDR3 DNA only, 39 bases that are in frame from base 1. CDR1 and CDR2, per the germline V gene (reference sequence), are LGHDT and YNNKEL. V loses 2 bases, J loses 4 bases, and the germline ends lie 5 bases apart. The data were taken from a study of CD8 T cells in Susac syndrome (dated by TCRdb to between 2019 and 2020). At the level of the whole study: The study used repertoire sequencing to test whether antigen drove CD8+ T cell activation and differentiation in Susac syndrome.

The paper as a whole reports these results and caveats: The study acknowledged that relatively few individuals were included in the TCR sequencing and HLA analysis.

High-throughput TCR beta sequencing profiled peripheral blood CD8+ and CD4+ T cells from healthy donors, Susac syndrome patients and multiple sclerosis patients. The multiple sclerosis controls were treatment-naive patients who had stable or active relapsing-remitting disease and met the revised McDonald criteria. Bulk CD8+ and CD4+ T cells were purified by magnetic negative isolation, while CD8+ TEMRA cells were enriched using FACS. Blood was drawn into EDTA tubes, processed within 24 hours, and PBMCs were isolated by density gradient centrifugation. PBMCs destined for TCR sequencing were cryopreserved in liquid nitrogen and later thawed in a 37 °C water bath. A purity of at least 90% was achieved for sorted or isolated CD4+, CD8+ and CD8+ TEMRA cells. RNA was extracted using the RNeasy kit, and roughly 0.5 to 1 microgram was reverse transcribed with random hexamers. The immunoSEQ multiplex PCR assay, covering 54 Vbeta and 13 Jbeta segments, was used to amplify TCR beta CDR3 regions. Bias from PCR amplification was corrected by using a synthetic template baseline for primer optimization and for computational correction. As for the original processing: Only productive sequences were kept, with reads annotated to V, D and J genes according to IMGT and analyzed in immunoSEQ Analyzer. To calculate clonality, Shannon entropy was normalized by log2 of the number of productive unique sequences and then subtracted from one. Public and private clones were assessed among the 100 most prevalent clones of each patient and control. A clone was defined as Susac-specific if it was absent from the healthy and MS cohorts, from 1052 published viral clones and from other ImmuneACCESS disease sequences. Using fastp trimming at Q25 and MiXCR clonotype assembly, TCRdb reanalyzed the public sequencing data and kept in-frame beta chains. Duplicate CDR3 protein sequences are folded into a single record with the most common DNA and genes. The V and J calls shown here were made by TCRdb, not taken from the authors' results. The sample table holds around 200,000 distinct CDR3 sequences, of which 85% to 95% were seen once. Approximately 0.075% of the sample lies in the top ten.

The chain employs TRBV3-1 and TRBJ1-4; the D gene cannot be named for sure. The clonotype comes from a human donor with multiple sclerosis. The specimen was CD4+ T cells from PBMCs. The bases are TGTGCCAGCAGCCAAAATGTTAATGAAAAACTGTTTTTT. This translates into CASSQNVNEKLFF.